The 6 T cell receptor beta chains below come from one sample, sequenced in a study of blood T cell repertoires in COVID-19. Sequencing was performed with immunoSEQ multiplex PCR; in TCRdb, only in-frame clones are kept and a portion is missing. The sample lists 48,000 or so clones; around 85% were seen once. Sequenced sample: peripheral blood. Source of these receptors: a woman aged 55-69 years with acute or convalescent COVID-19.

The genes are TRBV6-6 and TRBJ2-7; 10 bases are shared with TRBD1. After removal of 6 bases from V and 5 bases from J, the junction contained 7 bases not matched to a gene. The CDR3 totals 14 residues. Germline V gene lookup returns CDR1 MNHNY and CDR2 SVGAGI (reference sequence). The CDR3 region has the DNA TGTGCCAGCAGGGACAGGGGGGAAGTGGACGAGCAGTACTTC. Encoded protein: CASRDRGEVDEQYF.

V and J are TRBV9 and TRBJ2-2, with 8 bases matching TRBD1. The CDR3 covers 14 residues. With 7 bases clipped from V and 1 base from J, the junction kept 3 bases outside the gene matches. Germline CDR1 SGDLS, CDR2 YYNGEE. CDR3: CASRTGMNTGELFF. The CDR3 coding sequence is TGTGCCAGCCGGACAGGGATGAACACCGGGGAGCTGTTTTTT.

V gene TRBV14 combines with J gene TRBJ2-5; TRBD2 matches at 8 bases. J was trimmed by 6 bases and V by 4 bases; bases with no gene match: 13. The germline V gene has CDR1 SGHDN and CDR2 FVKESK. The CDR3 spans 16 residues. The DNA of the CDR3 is TGTGCCAGCAGCCCGAGGAAGGACGGGGGGGCTCAGACCCAGTACTTC. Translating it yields CASSPRKDGGAQTQYF.

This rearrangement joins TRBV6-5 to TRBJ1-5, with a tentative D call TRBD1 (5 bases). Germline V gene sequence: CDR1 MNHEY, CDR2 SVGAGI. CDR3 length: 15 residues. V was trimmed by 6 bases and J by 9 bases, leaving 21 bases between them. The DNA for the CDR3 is TGTGCCAGCAGCCCCGGGACTCTCGATGTTTCGCCCCAGCATTTT. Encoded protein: CASSPGTLDVSPQHF.

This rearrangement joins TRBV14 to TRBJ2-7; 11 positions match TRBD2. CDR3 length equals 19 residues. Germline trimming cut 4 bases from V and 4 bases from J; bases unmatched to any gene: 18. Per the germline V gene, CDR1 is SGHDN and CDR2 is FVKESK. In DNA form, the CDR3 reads TGTGCCAGCAGCCTTCTGGCACGTACGGGGGGACTAGCGGTTTACGAGCAGTACTTC. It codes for CASSLLARTGGLAVYEQYF.

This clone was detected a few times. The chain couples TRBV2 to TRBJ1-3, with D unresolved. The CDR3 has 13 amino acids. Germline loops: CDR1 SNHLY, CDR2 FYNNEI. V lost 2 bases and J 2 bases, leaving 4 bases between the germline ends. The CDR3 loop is CASSESTGNTIYF. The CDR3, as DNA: TGTGCCAGCAGTGAATCCACTGGAAACACCATATATTTT.